The 2 T cell receptor beta chains given below trace back to one sample, sequenced in a study of cytomegalovirus exposure and HLA in healthy donors. TCRdb's copy holds only in-frame clones and misses some; the assay was immunoSEQ multiplex PCR. The sample includes fewer than 250,000 clones, 87% seen only once; the top ten take about 2%. The specimen was PBMCs. The receptors derive from a woman between 18 and 29 years old in good health and CMV-seropositive.

The gene calls are TRBV28 and TRBJ1-2, with a possible D match to TRBD1 (5 bases). CDR3 length: 13 amino acids. Germline CDR1 and CDR2: MDHEN and SYDVKM. Trimming took 10 bases from V and 3 from J, leaving 15 bases between them. The CDR3 spells CAIRAPGDYGYTF. The CDR3, as DNA: TGTGCCATCAGAGCGCCGGGGGACTATGGCTACACCTTC.

The gene calls are TRBV27 and TRBJ1-1; D is uncertain. The CDR3 length is 14 residues. The germline gives CDR1 MNHEY, CDR2 SMNVEV (reference sequence). V was shortened by 5 bases and J by 4 bases, with 14 bases between the two germline ends. The CDR3 is CASSPSPEITEAFF. The CDR3, as DNA: TGTGCCAGCAGTCCTTCCCCCGAGATCACTGAAGCTTTCTTT.